This T cell receptor (beta chain) originates from a study of monozygotic twins with inflammatory bowel disease. About this clonotype: Its antigen is not identified.

TCRdb derives one entry per CDR3 protein from the 5' RACE reads, leaving out DNA. This sample's table reports approximately 300,000 distinct CDR3 sequences. The germline CDR1 and CDR2 sequences are SGHRS and YFSETQ. The CDR3 runs 12 residues. General study findings and limits: IBD patients shared fewer clonotypes with others than healthy twins, especially with disease activity.

Sequenced material: blood. The V call is TRBV5-1, the J call TRBJ1-6. The origin of this receptor is a human donor with ulcerative colitis or Crohn's disease, or a healthy co-twin of an affected twin (not recorded which). CDR3: CASSPFDSPLHF.